A few counts support the clone carrying this TCR beta chain. This entry comes from a study of cytomegalovirus exposure and HLA in healthy donors. The approximately 120-subject validation cohort, separate from the 666-subject first cohort, included the donors. Libraries were prepared by immunoSEQ multiplex PCR; TCRdb keeps only in-frame clonotypes and omits some of them. The sample comprises around 58,000 clones, about 89% of which are singletons, and around 1.7% rests with the top ten. The TCR comes from a woman between 18 and 30 years old in good health and CMV-seronegative. The material sequenced was PBMCs.

CDR3 coding DNA: TGCGCCAGCAGCTTGGCAGGGGGCGGCTACACCTTC. Amino acids: CASSLAGGGYTF. The chain joins TRBV5-1 to TRBJ1-2, with TRBD1 identical over 8 bases. There are 12 residues in the CDR3. Germline V gene lookup returns CDR1 SGHRS and CDR2 YFSETQ. V lost 0 bases, J lost 8 bases, and 0 bases stayed unmatched.